These T cell receptor beta chains were read from a single sample in a study of CD8 T cells in ankylosing spondylitis. One entry per CDR3 protein, called by TCRdb with MiXCR from the 5' RACE reads. The top ten hold around 3.5% of the sample, which has 450,000 to 550,000 distinct CDR3 sequences, roughly 5% seen once. The sample consisted of blood, either unsorted or a sorted T cell fraction (not recorded which). The receptors come from a male donor with ankylosing spondylitis. CDR3s include the opening cysteine and the closing phenylalanine or tryptophan. A D gene is named only where the DNA matches it firmly. Size tells how often a clone was seen (once, few, many) or the class of an expanded clone, and some rows leave it out.

TGTGCCAGCAGTCTGGACAGGTTGGGGCCAGATACGCAGTATTTT	CASSLDRLGPDTQYF	-	TRBD1	TRBJ2-3	TRBV28
TGTGCCAGCAGCTGGGTGCTAGCGGGGGACACCGGGGAGCTGTTTTTT	CASSWVLAGDTGELFF	-	TRBD2	TRBJ2-2	TRBV5-6
TGTGCCAGCAGTTACTCGCCGTCTAGAACCGGGGAGCTGTTTTTT	CASSYSPSRTGELFF	many	-	TRBJ2-2	TRBV6-2/TRBV6-3
TGTGCCAGCAGCCCCGGCAGGGAGGACTATGGCTACACCTTC	CASSPGREDYGYTF	many	-	TRBJ1-2	TRBV7-2
TGTGCCAGCAGCTACCGGACAGGGTTGGGAGATACGCAGTATTTT	CASSYRTGLGDTQYF	many	TRBD1	TRBJ2-3	TRBV3-1
TGCAGCGTTGAAGGTTTTGGGGAGACCCAGTACTTC	CSVEGFGETQYF	many	-	TRBJ2-5	TRBV29-1
TGTGCCAGCAGCTTCTTGCTAGCGGGAGGGTCCCACGAGCAGTACTTC	CASSFLLAGGSHEQYF	many	TRBD2	TRBJ2-7	TRBV7-2
TGTGCCATACTAGCGGGGGTTGGGGAGACCCAGTACTTC	CAILAGVGETQYF	many	TRBD2	TRBJ2-5	TRBV10-3
TGTGCCAGCAGCGCCTCGGGGAACCTCTACAATGAGCAGTTCTTC	CASSASGNLYNEQFF	many	-	TRBJ2-1	TRBV9
TGCGCCAGCAGCGCCGGGACAGCTAACACCGGGGAGCTGTTTTTT	CASSAGTANTGELFF	many	TRBD1	TRBJ2-2	TRBV5-1
TGTGCCAGCAGTACCGGACAGGCGTGGAATGAGCAGTTCTTC	CASSTGQAWNEQFF	-	TRBD1	TRBJ2-1	TRBV27
TGTGCCAGCAGCCCAGGAGGCAGGGACACCGGGGAGCTGTTTTTT	CASSPGGRDTGELFF	few	-	TRBJ2-2	TRBV11-3
TGTGCCATCAGTGGGACAGGGGGCAACGAGCAGTACTTC	CAISGTGGNEQYF	many	TRBD1	TRBJ2-7	TRBV10-3
TGTGCCAGCAGCTTGACGGCCTACAGCGGGGGGATCGGGGAGCTGTTTTTT	CASSLTAYSGGIGELFF	few	TRBD2	TRBJ2-2	TRBV5-5
TGCAGCGTTGACGGCGGGAGCGGGTACAATGAGCAGTTCTTC	CSVDGGSGYNEQFF	many	TRBD2	TRBJ2-1	TRBV29-1
TGCGCCAGCAGCCATCCTGGGGCGGGGCAGCCCCAGCATTTT	CASSHPGAGQPQHF	many	-	TRBJ1-5	TRBV4-3
TGTGCCAGCAGCGGATCTAGCGGGAGGCGGGATGAGCAGTTCTTC	CASSGSSGRRDEQFF	many	TRBD2	TRBJ2-1	TRBV7-2
TGCAGTGCTAGAGTGGCGGCGGGCACTCCCTACGAGCAGTACTTC	CSARVAAGTPYEQYF	-	-	TRBJ2-7	TRBV20-1
TGCGCCAGCAGCAGGGGGCTGGCATATGAGCAGTTCTTC	CASSRGLAYEQFF	many	TRBD1	TRBJ2-1	TRBV5-1
TGTGCCAGCAGTCCGATAAACTACGAGCAGTACTTC	CASSPINYEQYF	many	-	TRBJ2-7	TRBV28
TGTGCCATCAGTGAAAAAAGGGTTTTCGACGAGCAGTACTTC	CAISEKRVFDEQYF	many	-	TRBJ2-7	TRBV10-3
TGCAGCGTTGAGGGCCCGGGGAAACTGTTTTTT	CSVEGPGKLFF	many	-	TRBJ1-4	TRBV29-1